A single sample is the source of the 9 T cell receptor beta chains below, sequenced in a study of CD8+CD57+ T cells in acquired aplastic anemia. Researchers used genomic DNA as the template to profile TCR beta VDJ and CDR3. TCRdb ran MiXCR on the reads and lists one entry per CDR3 protein. The sample includes approximately 170,000 distinct CDR3 sequences, about half of them seen just once. The sequencing sample was made of sorted CD4+, CD8+, or CD8+CD57+ T cells (not recorded which) from PBMCs. The receptors were gathered from a human donor in good health, serving as a control.

The chain uses TRBV7-3 and TRBJ2-1; 10 bases are shared with TRBD1. In germline, CDR1 is SGHTA, CDR2 FQGTGA. This CDR3 is 14 amino acids long. The junction had 6 bases not matched to a gene; V was cut back by 5 bases and J by 8 bases. CDR3 nucleotide sequence: TGTGCCAGCAGCAAGGACAGGGGGGGCCATGAGCAGTTCTTC. Translated: CASSKDRGGHEQFF.

The V call is TRBV9, the J call TRBJ1-2; D remains unclear. CDR1 and CDR2 from the germline V gene are SGDLS and YYNGEE. Trimming took 4 bases from V and 3 from J, leaving 13 bases between them. The CDR3 extends over 14 amino acids. The CDR3 DNA is TGTGCCAGCAGCCCCCTCGACACCGACTATGGCTACACCTTC. Amino acids: CASSPLDTDYGYTF.

This clonotype was seen many times. J is TRBJ2-7 and V is TRBV6-5; TRBD1 aligns across 7 bases. Germline loops: CDR1 MNHEY, CDR2 SVGAGI. The CDR3 extends over 14 amino acids. The ends lost 5 bases at V and 2 bases at J; junction bases unmatched: 6. CDR3 bases: TGTGCCAGCAGTCGGGGACAGTCGGCCTACGAGCAGTACTTC. Translation: CASSRGQSAYEQYF.

Concerning this clonotype: This may come from a read error, since a much larger clone is one base off. The chain joins TRBV4-2 to TRBJ2-1; 10 bases are shared with TRBD2. The CDR3 extends over 17 amino acids. Germline values: CDR1 LGHNA, CDR2 YNFKEQ. The V and J ends lost 4 bases and 5 bases, in that order; junction bases with no gene match: 11. The CDR3 region has the DNA TGTGCCAGCAGCCTCAGAATCCTAGCGGGGGTAGACAATGAGCAGTTCTTC. Its translation: CASSLRILAGVDNEQFF.

V and J are TRBV10-3 and TRBJ2-7; D unclear. The V and J ends lost 8 bases and 3 bases respectively, with 8 bases between them. Germline values: CDR1 ENHRY, CDR2 SYGVKD. The length of the CDR3 is 11 residues. The CDR3 is CAIQGGYEQYF. The DNA of the CDR3 is TGTGCCATCCAAGGTGGCTACGAGCAGTACTTC.

This clonotype was found many times. The chain carries TRBV24-1 and TRBJ2-5; 9 bases map to TRBD1. The trim removed 5 bases at V and 2 bases at J, leaving 5 bases unmatched. The CDR3 loop spans 15 amino acids. Germline assignment: CDR1 KGHDR and CDR2 SFDVKD. The CDR3: CATSGRTGAQETQYF. CDR3 in DNA: TGTGCCACCAGTGGTAGGACAGGGGCTCAAGAGACCCAGTACTTC.

This chain connects TRBV6-1 to TRBJ2-7; D uncertain. Trimming removed 3 bases at V and 9 bases at J, with 9 bases between. The CDR3 totals 11 residues. Germline CDR1 reads MNHNS; CDR2 reads SASEGT. CDR3 loop: CASSDYLGQYF. DNA of the CDR3: TGTGCCAGCAGTGATTACCTAGGGCAGTACTTC.

This chain connects TRBV9 to TRBJ2-2; 7 nucleotides agree with TRBD1. Per germline, CDR1 SGDLS and CDR2 YYNGEE. The trim removed 3 bases at V and 7 bases at J, leaving 6 bases unmatched. This CDR3 has 14 residues. CDR3 region: CASSATDRDGELFF. CDR3 nucleotides: TGTGCCAGCAGCGCAACCGACAGGGACGGGGAGCTGTTTTTT.

This rearrangement joins TRBV7-3 to TRBJ2-5; D may be TRBD1 or TRBD2 (5 bases each). The CDR3 extends over 16 amino acids. Germline V CDR1 and CDR2: SGHTA, FQGTGA. Trimming left V 3 bases short and J 2 bases short, with 16 bases between. The CDR3 loop is CASSLSRDRGQETQYF. CDR3 DNA: TGTGCCAGCAGCTTGAGCCGGGACCGCGGGCAAGAGACCCAGTACTTC.